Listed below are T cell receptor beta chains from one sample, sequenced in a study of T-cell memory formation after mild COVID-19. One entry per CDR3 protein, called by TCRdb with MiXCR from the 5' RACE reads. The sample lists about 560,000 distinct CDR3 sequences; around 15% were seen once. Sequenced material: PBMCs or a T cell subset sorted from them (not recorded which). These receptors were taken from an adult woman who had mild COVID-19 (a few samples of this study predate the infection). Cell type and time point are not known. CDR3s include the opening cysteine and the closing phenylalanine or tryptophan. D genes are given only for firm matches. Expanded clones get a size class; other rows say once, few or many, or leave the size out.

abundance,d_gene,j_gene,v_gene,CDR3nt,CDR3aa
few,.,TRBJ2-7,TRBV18,TGTGCCAGCTCACCAACGATAGGAGCGACCGAGCAGTACTTC,CASSPTIGATEQYF
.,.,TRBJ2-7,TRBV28,TGTGCCAGCAGGACTCAAACTCTCGTATCCTACGAGCAGTACTTC,CASRTQTLVSYEQYF
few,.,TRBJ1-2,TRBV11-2,TGTGCCAGCAGCTTAGGATTCGCCAAACTGGGAGATGGCTACACCTTC,CASSLGFAKLGDGYTF
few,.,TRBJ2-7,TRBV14,TGTGCCAGCAGCCCAAATAGCCTAGGAACTTACGAGCAGTACTTC,CASSPNSLGTYEQYF
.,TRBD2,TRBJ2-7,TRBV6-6,TGTGCCAGCAGTTACTCACGGGAGGGTTCCTACGAGCAGTACTTC,CASSYSREGSYEQYF
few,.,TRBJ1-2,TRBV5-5,TGTGCCAGCAGCTTGTGGGAACGATATGGCTACACCTTC,CASSLWERYGYTF
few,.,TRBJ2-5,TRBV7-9,TGTGCCAGCAGCTCACTCCCAGGGGCGGGGGAGACCCAGTACTTC,CASSSLPGAGETQYF
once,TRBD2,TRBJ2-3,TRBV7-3,TGTGCCAGCAGCCCACAACCTAGCGGGAAGACAGATACGCAGTATTTT,CASSPQPSGKTDTQYF
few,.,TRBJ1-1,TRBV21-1,TGTGCCAGCAGCATTGACAGCGCCCTGAACACTGAAGCTTTCTTT,CASSIDSALNTEAFF
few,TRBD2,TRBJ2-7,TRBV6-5,TGTGCCAGCTTAGCTAGCGGGGGGTACGAGCAGTACTTC,CASLASGGYEQYF
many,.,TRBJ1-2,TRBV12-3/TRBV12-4,TGTGCCAGCAGCCTCGGAGGGGGCTATGGCTACACCTTC,CASSLGGGYGYTF
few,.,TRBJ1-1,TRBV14,TGTGCCAGCAGCCAAGCCAAGCGGGGAGCTTTCTTT,CASSQAKRGAFF
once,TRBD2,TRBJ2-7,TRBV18,TGTGCCAGCGCCGGACTAGCGGGCGCCTACGAGCAGTACTTC,CASAGLAGAYEQYF
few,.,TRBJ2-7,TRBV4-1,TGCGCCAGCAGCCGAGTCGGGGCAGGCCCAAAGGAAGAGCAGTACTTC,CASSRVGAGPKEEQYF
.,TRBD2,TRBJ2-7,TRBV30,TGTGCCTGGAGTACCGCCAGTACGGGACTAGCGATGTTC,CAWSTASTGLAMF
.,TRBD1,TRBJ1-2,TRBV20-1,TGCAGTGCTCGACAGGGGACGAACTATGGCTACACCTTC,CSARQGTNYGYTF
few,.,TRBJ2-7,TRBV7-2,TGTGCCAGCAGCTTACGGGAGAGGAACGAGCAGTACTTC,CASSLRERNEQYF
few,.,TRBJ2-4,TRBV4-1,TGCGCCAGCAGCCCCCAAGAGGGTGGAAACATTCAGTACTTC,CASSPQEGGNIQYF
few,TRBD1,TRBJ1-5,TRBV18,TGTGCCAGCTCAATGGACAGGGTGAATCAGCCCCAGCATTTT,CASSMDRVNQPQHF
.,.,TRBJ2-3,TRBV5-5,TGTGCCAGCAGCTTCAGTGCAGGATTCACAGATACGCAGTATTTT,CASSFSAGFTDTQYF
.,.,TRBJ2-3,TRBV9,TGTGCCAGCAGCGTAGAGGGGGGGGCCCCAGATACGCAGTATTTT,CASSVEGGAPDTQYF
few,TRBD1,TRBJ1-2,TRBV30,TGTGCCTGGAGTGCGACAGCCGGGACAGAGCTTCTATCGGTCTATGGCTACACCTTC,CAWSATAGTELLSVYGYTF
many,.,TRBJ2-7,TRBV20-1,TGCAGTGCTAGAGACGCCAGGAGCTCCTACGAGCAGTACTTC,CSARDARSSYEQYF
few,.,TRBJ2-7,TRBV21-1,TGTGCCAGCAGCAAAGTCCATCCGGGACAGGGACTGACCTACGAGCAGTACTTC,CASSKVHPGQGLTYEQYF
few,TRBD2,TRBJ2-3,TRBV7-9,TGTGCCAGCAGCTTAATAAGCGGGGGGGCCTGGACAGATACGCAGTATTTT,CASSLISGGAWTDTQYF
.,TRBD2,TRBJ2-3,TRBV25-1,TGTGCCAGCAGGGGCGGGGGGCGGACAGATACGCAGTATTTT,CASRGGGRTDTQYF
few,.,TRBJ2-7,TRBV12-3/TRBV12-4,TGTGCCAGTCGACTGGAGACCTACGAGCAGTACTTC,CASRLETYEQYF
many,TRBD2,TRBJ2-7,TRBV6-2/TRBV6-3,TGTGCCAGCAGTTCTCTAGGACTAGCGGGGGTATCCTACGAGCAGTACTTC,CASSSLGLAGVSYEQYF
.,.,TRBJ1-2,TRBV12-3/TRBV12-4,TGTGCCAGCACTACAGGATTCTATGGCTACACCTTC,CASTTGFYGYTF
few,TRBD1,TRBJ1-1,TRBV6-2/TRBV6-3,TGTGCCAGCAGCCAGTCGGACAGGAGATTTGCTGAAGCTTTCTTT,CASSQSDRRFAEAFF
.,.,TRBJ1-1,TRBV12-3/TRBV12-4,TGTGCCAGCACCTTACAGATTAACACTGAAGCTTTCTTT,CASTLQINTEAFF
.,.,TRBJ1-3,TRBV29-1,TGCAGCGGTATAACGGGGTCTGGAAACACCATATATTTT,CSGITGSGNTIYF
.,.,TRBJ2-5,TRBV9,TGTGCCAGCAGCCTCGGACACGGAAATAGGGAGACCCAGTACTTC,CASSLGHGNRETQYF
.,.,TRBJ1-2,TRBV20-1,TGCAGTGCTACTCTGGCCTTCGGGGAGCGGAAAGGTGGCTACACCTTC,CSATLAFGERKGGYTF
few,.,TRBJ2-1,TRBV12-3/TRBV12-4,TGTGCCAGCAGTTTACGGGGACCCAGGGTCGAGCAGTTCTTC,CASSLRGPRVEQFF
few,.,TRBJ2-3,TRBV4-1,TGCGCCAGCAGCCGGATAGCAGATACGCAGTATTTT,CASSRIADTQYF
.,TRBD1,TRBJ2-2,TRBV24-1,TGTGCCACCAGTGATCCGAGGACAGGGAACACCGGGGAGCTGTTTTTT,CATSDPRTGNTGELFF
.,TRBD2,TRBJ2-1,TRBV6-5,TGTGCCAGCAGTTCTCCACCATGGGCTAGCGGGACCTACAATGAGCAGTTCTTC,CASSSPPWASGTYNEQFF
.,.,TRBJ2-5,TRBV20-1,TGCAGTGCTAGAGCCAGGAGAGAGACCCAGTACTTC,CSARARRETQYF
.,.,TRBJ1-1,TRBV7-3,TGTGCCAGCAGTTCGGGAGGGAGAGCTTTCTTT,CASSSGGRAFF